This TCR beta chain was observed in a study of CD8+ T cells in alopecia areata. Whole-study findings and limits: Mouse data revealed clearer TCR sharing than patient data did, a gap possibly tied to HLA. Scalp clonality and expanded CD8+ clones among the top 100 were significantly decreased by tofacitinib.

Treatment described: oral pan-JAK inhibitor, 5-10 mg twice daily. Remarks on this clone: Its target is unknown.

RNA extraction was followed by reverse transcription into cDNA, which acted as the sequencing template. Produced via immunoSEQ multiplex PCR; TCRdb's table is partial and in-frame only. Of about 200,000 clones in the sample, around 56% were seen once. The sequences come from CD4+ T cells sorted from blood, collected at week 4, from a patient treated with tofacitinib. This receptor was obtained from a human donor with alopecia areata.

The CDR3: CSVGGPGQGSNGYTF. CDR3 DNA: TGCAGCGTTGGGGGGCCCGGACAGGGAAGTAACGGCTACACCTTC. The chain recombines TRBV29-1 with TRBJ1-2; TRBD1 matches 8 bases. The CDR3 has 15 amino acids. The germline V gene has CDR1 SQVTM and CDR2 ANQGSEA. V shed 4 bases and J 8 bases; nucleotides not matched to a gene: 15. Full variable domain (remainder filled in from reference TRBV29-1 and TRBJ1-2): SAVISQKPSRDICQRGTSLTIQCQVDSQVTMMFWYRQQPGQSLTLIATANQGSEATYESGFVIDKFPISRPNLTFSTLTVSNMSPEDSSIYLCSVGGPGQGSNGYTFGSGTRLTVV.